The 21 T cell receptor beta chains in this list originate from one sample, sequenced in a study of cytomegalovirus exposure and HLA in healthy donors. PCR primers comprised 60 Vbeta and 13 Jbeta primers. Data came from immunoSEQ multiplex PCR; TCRdb stores just in-frame clones and leaves some out. Of just over 150,000 clones in the sample, 78% were seen once. Specimen: PBMCs. The receptor set was obtained from a woman aged 40 to 55 in good health and CMV-seronegative.

The genes are TRBV5-6 and TRBJ2-7, with a possible D match to TRBD2 (6 bases). Trimming took off 4 bases at V and 2 bases at J, with 16 bases between the two ends. The CDR3 totals 15 residues. CDR1 and CDR2 (germline): SGHDT, YYEEEE. DNA for the CDR3: TGTGCCAGCAGCCCCGGGACTCTGGGGACCTACGAGCAGTACTTC. Its translation: CASSPGTLGTYEQYF.

This clone was observed a few times. The chain combines TRBV6-5 with TRBJ1-2, with 9 bases lining up with TRBD1. There are 14 residues in the CDR3. J gave up 6 bases and V 0 bases, and 2 bases lay outside the gene matches. CDR1 and CDR2 from the germline V gene are MNHEY and SVGAGI. Written as DNA, the CDR3 is TGTGCCAGCAGTTACTCGGGGACAGGGAATGGCTACACCTTC. Amino acids: CASSYSGTGNGYTF.

The CDR3 region is CASSAVPGQGGGNQPQHF. For the CDR3, the DNA is TGTGCCAGCAGCGCAGTCCCGGGACAGGGGGGTGGCAATCAGCCCCAGCATTTT. The V gene is TRBV2, the J gene TRBJ1-5; 11 bases match TRBD1. The CDR3 has 18 amino acids. J lost 2 bases, V lost 6 bases, and 12 bases had no gene match. The germline V gene encodes CDR1 SNHLY and CDR2 FYNNEI.

The chain has TRBV27 and TRBJ2-7; 7 nucleotides match TRBD1. CDR1 is MNHEY and CDR2 is SMNVEV in the germline V gene (reference sequence). The junction had 4 bases not matched to a gene; V was cut back by 4 bases and J by 7 bases. The CDR3 has 12 amino acids. The CDR3 here is CASSSNRGEQYF. CDR3 nucleotides: TGTGCCAGCAGTTCGAACAGGGGTGAGCAGTACTTC.

This rearrangement joins TRBV5-1 to TRBJ1-2; possibly TRBD1 for D (5 bases). Trimming took 2 bases from V and 1 from J, leaving 15 bases between them. Germline CDR1 is SGHRS and CDR2 is YFSETQ. This CDR3 has 16 amino acids. The CDR3 reads CASSLGRVSDNYGYTF. The CDR3 region has the DNA TGCGCCAGCAGCTTAGGCAGGGTCTCGGATAACTATGGCTACACCTTC.

The chain employs TRBV6-1 and TRBJ1-2; no firm D call. Per germline, CDR1 MNHNS and CDR2 SASEGT. The CDR3 covers 15 residues. V was cut by 2 bases and J by 0 bases, with 10 bases left in between. Written as DNA, the CDR3 is TGTGCCAGCAGTGAACTAGTGACGGCTAACTATGGCTACACCTTC. Its protein product is CASSELVTANYGYTF.

The chain has TRBV19 and TRBJ2-7, with D perhaps matching TRBD1 (5 bases). V shed 3 bases and J shed 0 bases, with 9 bases lying between them. The CDR3 runs to 14 residues. Germline loops: CDR1 LNHDA, CDR2 SQIVND (reference sequence). The CDR3 spells CASSIVDNSYEQYF. CDR3 nucleotide sequence: TGTGCCAGTAGTATCGTGGACAACTCCTACGAGCAGTACTTC.

This clone has a handful of counts. The rearrangement joins TRBV29-1 to TRBJ1-2, with 11 bases lining up with TRBD1. Germline V gene sequence: CDR1 SQVTM, CDR2 ANQGSEA. This CDR3 is 15 amino acids long. V lost 2 bases to trimming and J lost 4 bases; unmatched junction nucleotides: 6. The CDR3 DNA sequence: TGCAGCGTTGAATCGTCTGGGACAGGGGGCTATGGCTACACCTTC. The encoded protein is CSVESSGTGGYGYTF.

V usage is TRBV11-2 and J usage is TRBJ2-2; D is undetermined. V dropped 0 bases and J dropped 1 base, with 6 bases sitting between them. The CDR3 length is 15 residues. The germline CDR1 and CDR2 sequences are SGHAT and FQNNGV. CDR3 nucleotides: TGTGCCAGCAGCTTAGATCCCCTGAACACCGGGGAGCTGTTTTTT. Translation: CASSLDPLNTGELFF.

The chain is built from TRBV6-1 and TRBJ2-7; D remains ambiguous. This CDR3 is built from 13 residues. In germline, CDR1 is MNHNS, CDR2 SASEGT. V was pared by 4 bases and J by 2 bases, with 9 bases between. CDR3 loop: CASSVRGPYEQYF. CDR3 bases: TGTGCCAGCAGTGTCCGAGGCCCCTACGAGCAGTACTTC.

The CDR3 protein is CASSYFRSNQPQHF. The CDR3 region has the DNA TGTGCCAGCAGTTACTTCAGAAGCAATCAGCCCCAGCATTTT. The J gene is TRBJ1-5, the V gene TRBV6-6; unclear D gene. CDR3 length: 14 residues. CDR1 is MNHNY, CDR2 SVGAGI, per germline (reference sequence). Between the trimmed V and J ends, which lost 1 base and 1 base, there was a span of 5 bases.

CDR3 residues: CASRPGQGSYEQYF. The CDR3 DNA follows: TGTGCCAGCAGACCGGGACAGGGATCCTACGAGCAGTACTTC. The chain has TRBV6-1 and TRBJ2-7; 9 bases map to TRBD1. V dropped 6 bases and J dropped 1; count of bases not matched to a gene: 4. CDR1 MNHNS and CDR2 SASEGT come from the germline V gene. The CDR3 contains 14 residues.

The J gene is TRBJ1-2, the V gene TRBV27; TRBD1 is a possible D gene (6 bases). Germline lookup yields CDR1 MNHEY and CDR2 SMNVEV (reference sequence). This CDR3 spans 15 amino acids. Trimming took off 9 bases at V and 0 bases at J, with 17 bases between the two ends. The CDR3 here is CASRRSGGPNYGYTF. CDR3 sequence (DNA): TGTGCCAGTCGCCGGTCGGGGGGCCCTAACTATGGCTACACCTTC.

The chain links TRBV27 to TRBJ2-3; no reliable D call. The ends were cut back, 4 bases at V and 0 bases at J, with 8 bases in the middle. This CDR3 spans 14 amino acids. The V gene's germline CDR1 is MNHEY and CDR2 SMNVEV (reference sequence). CDR3 loop: CASSSRRSTDTQYF. For the CDR3, the DNA is TGTGCCAGCAGTTCCCGCAGAAGCACAGATACGCAGTATTTT.

J is TRBJ2-3 and V is TRBV7-3; TRBD2 might be the D (6 bases). Germline assignment: CDR1 SGHTA and CDR2 FQGTGA. The CDR3 loop spans 17 amino acids. With 5 bases removed from V and 0 bases from J, the gap between germline ends came to 18 bases. The CDR3 loop is CASSPRGAETSTDTQYF. DNA for the CDR3: TGTGCCAGCAGCCCCCGCGGGGCAGAGACTAGCACAGATACGCAGTATTTT.

The chain is built from TRBV5-1 and TRBJ2-3; TRBD2 matches 13 bases. The CDR3 has 17 amino acids. The V gene's germline CDR1 is SGHRS and CDR2 YFSETQ. V was pared by 3 bases and J by 2 bases, with 6 bases of the junction left unmatched. DNA for the CDR3: TGCGCCAGCAGCTCAATGACTAGCGGGGGGACCACAGATACGCAGTATTTT. Its protein product is CASSSMTSGGTTDTQYF.

The chain is built from TRBV6-1 and TRBJ1-2; 8 positions match TRBD1. The CDR3 loop spans 13 amino acids. The germline gives CDR1 MNHNS, CDR2 SASEGT. The V segment lost 7 bases and the J segment 8 bases; nucleotides outside the gene matches: 9. The chain's CDR3 is CASNRQGAGGYTF. Here the CDR3 DNA reads TGTGCCAGCAATCGGCAGGGGGCAGGAGGCTACACCTTC.

This chain uses TRBV6-4 with TRBJ2-7; a weak D match, TRBD2 (5 bases). The length of the CDR3 is 13 residues. Trimming took 5 bases from V and 4 from J, leaving 12 bases between them. Germline V gives CDR1 MRHNA, CDR2 SNTAGT. In nucleotides, the CDR3 is TGTGCCAGCAGTCCAGCCGGGGTTTACGAGCAGTACTTC. Encoded protein: CASSPAGVYEQYF.

The chain is built from TRBV28 and TRBJ1-4; D is undetermined. The V gene lost 6 bases and the J gene lost 7 bases, with 9 bases spanning the gap. The germline V gene encodes CDR1 MDHEN and CDR2 SYDVKM. This CDR3 is built from 12 residues. CDR3 nucleotide sequence: TGTGCCAGCAGCGTGGGAGGTGAAAAACTGTTTTTT. Its translation is CASSVGGEKLFF.

A few counts support this clone. The gene calls are TRBV5-1 and TRBJ2-7; 10 nucleotides align to TRBD1. Germline lookup yields CDR1 SGHRS and CDR2 YFSETQ. V shed 5 bases, J shed 8 bases, and the junction held 10 bases outside the gene matches. This CDR3 spans 14 amino acids. CDR3 amino acids: CASSFEGTGVQQYF. The CDR3 DNA is TGCGCCAGCAGTTTCGAAGGGACAGGGGTGCAGCAGTACTTC.

CDR3 amino acids: CASSSLAGGPSYEQYF. The CDR3 nucleotides read TGCGCCAGCAGCTCGCTAGCGGGGGGGCCGTCCTACGAGCAGTACTTC. The chain combines TRBV5-1 with TRBJ2-7; 12 bases are shared with TRBD2. The V gene end was trimmed by 3 bases and the J gene end by 1 base; junction bases not matched to a gene: 5. The CDR3 consists of 16 residues. Germline CDR1 SGHRS, CDR2 YFSETQ.